The 19 T cell receptor beta chains below come from one sample, sequenced in a study of patients and donors after allogeneic stem cell transplantation. TCRdb reprocessed the RT-PCR reads with MiXCR, giving one entry per CDR3 protein. In the table there are about a million distinct CDR3 sequences, roughly 18% of which are singletons. The sample taken for sequencing was blood, either unsorted or a sorted T cell fraction (not recorded which). These receptors were taken from a human donor who was either an allogeneic HSCT recipient or a stem cell or donor lymphocyte infusion donor (not recorded which). It is not recorded whose cells these are; they may come from a transplant donor.

The chain is built from TRBV4-2 and TRBJ2-7, with a weak D call TRBD2 (7 bases). V dropped 2 bases and J dropped 6 bases, with 23 bases sitting between them. The CDR3 is 17 amino acids. From germline, CDR1 is LGHNA and CDR2 YNFKEQ. The CDR3: CASSQLSGGGLGLEQYF. The CDR3 coding sequence is TGTGCCAGCAGCCAACTTTCTGGCGGGGGCCTCGGGCTCGAGCAGTACTTC.

The DNA of the CDR3 is TGCAGTGCTAGAGATTACGGTTCACTCGAAAAACTGTTTTTT. This gives the protein CSARDYGSLEKLFF. V is TRBV20-1 and J is TRBJ1-4, with D hard to call. Germline lookup yields CDR1 DFQATT and CDR2 SNEGSKA (reference sequence). The germline V and J ends were trimmed by 0 bases and 8 bases, with 13 bases remaining between them. This CDR3 comprises 14 residues.

The chain is built from TRBV12-3 or TRBV12-4 and TRBJ1-4; no clear D. The CDR3 totals 15 residues. The V gene lost 5 bases and the J gene lost 3 bases, with 13 bases spanning the gap. The DNA of the CDR3 is TGTGCCAGCAGTGCTACCCGGGCCCCTAATGAAAAACTGTTTTTT. This translates into CASSATRAPNEKLFF.

The rearrangement links TRBV18 to TRBJ2-3; D gene ambiguous. The CDR3 extends over 16 amino acids. V lost 2 bases, J lost 2 bases, and 14 bases lay in between. Germline lookup yields CDR1 KGHSH and CDR2 LQKENI. The CDR3 is CASSPLNRQDTDTQYF. The CDR3 bases are TGTGCCAGCTCACCATTGAACCGGCAAGACACAGATACGCAGTATTTT.

This clonotype was found a few times. The chain carries TRBV12-3 or TRBV12-4 and TRBJ1-5; perhaps TRBD1 as D (5 bases). The V and J ends lost 5 bases and 0 bases respectively, with 11 bases between them. This CDR3 contains 15 residues. The CDR3 nucleotides are TGTGCCAGCAGTAATTGGGGGGGTAGCAATCAGCCCCAGCATTTT. Protein sequence: CASSNWGGSNQPQHF.

This clonotype came up a few times. This chain connects TRBV20-1 to TRBJ1-4; no definite D call. Germline V gives CDR1 DFQATT, CDR2 SNEGSKA (reference sequence). The CDR3 covers 14 residues. V was trimmed by 4 bases and J by 8 bases, leaving 17 bases between them. The CDR3 DNA follows: TGCAGTGCTAAAGAGGGTGACCTTGGGGAAAAACTGTTTTTT. Its protein is CSAKEGDLGEKLFF.

There are a few counts of this clonotype. The V and J genes are TRBV20-1 and TRBJ2-7; a weak D match, TRBD1 (5 bases). Trimming took 3 bases from V and 2 from J, leaving 8 bases between them. CDR1 and CDR2 (germline): DFQATT, SNEGSKA (reference sequence). This CDR3 region has 12 residues. The CDR3 sequence is CSARDMTYEQYF. CDR3 DNA sequence: TGCAGTGCTAGGGACATGACCTACGAGCAGTACTTC.

The V gene is TRBV5-1, the J gene TRBJ2-3, with 7 bases fitting TRBD1. This CDR3 has 16 amino acids. J gave up 4 bases and V 3 bases, and 11 bases lay outside the gene matches. Germline V gene data show CDR1 as SGHRS and CDR2 as YFSETQ. Written as DNA, the CDR3 is TGCGCCAGCAGCTCCGTAGGGGGCGAGGTCGCAGATACGCAGTATTTT. Translating it yields CASSSVGGEVADTQYF. Full variable domain (outside the CDR3, taken from reference TRBV5-1 and TRBJ2-3): KAGVTQTPRYLIKTRGQQVTLSCSPISGHRSVSWYQQTPGQGLQFLFEYFSETQRNKGNFPGRFSGRQFSNSRSEMNVSTLELGDSALYLCASSSVGGEVADTQYFGPGTRLTVL.

This chain uses TRBV6-5 with TRBJ1-1; a weak D match, TRBD1 (5 bases). The CDR3 loop spans 16 amino acids. V was clipped by 0 bases and J by 7 bases, with 18 bases between them. Germline V CDR1 and CDR2: MNHEY, SVGAGI. The chain's CDR3 is CASSYSSDSWDYEAFF. The DNA for the CDR3 is TGTGCCAGCAGTTACTCGTCGGATTCGTGGGACTATGAAGCTTTCTTT.

V and J are TRBV12-3 or TRBV12-4 and TRBJ2-3, with 13 bases aligning to TRBD2. Losses at the gene ends were 6 bases for V and 2 bases for J; bases not matched to a gene: 5. This CDR3 spans 16 amino acids. The CDR3: CASRPGTSGITDTQYF. Here the CDR3 DNA reads TGTGCCAGCAGACCTGGGACTAGCGGGATCACAGATACGCAGTATTTT.

This clonotype was observed a few times. The gene calls are TRBV7-9 and TRBJ1-6, with D possibly matching TRBD1 (6 bases). Trimming cost V 1 base and J 9 bases, with 13 bases left between them. The CDR3 runs 15 residues. CDR1 and CDR2 (germline): SEHNR, FQNEAQ (reference sequence). The CDR3 DNA is TGTGCCAGCAGCTTAGACGGGGGGCTTGGTTCACCCCTCCACTTT. Translated: CASSLDGGLGSPLHF.

This clonotype has just a few counts. V and J are TRBV12-3 or TRBV12-4 and TRBJ2-1; 9 bases agree with TRBD2. The CDR3 has 13 amino acids. V shed 7 bases, J shed 13 bases, and the junction held 11 bases outside the gene matches. The CDR3 sequence is CASTMTSGRQQFF. CDR3 DNA: TGTGCCAGCACCATGACTAGCGGTCGTCAACAGTTCTTC.

The gene calls are TRBV6-1 and TRBJ1-2, with unresolved D. The V end lost 0 bases, the J end lost 4 bases, and 9 bases lay between the germline ends. Germline values: CDR1 MNHNS, CDR2 SASEGT. The CDR3 runs 14 residues. In DNA, the CDR3 is TGTGCCAGCAGTGAAGCACGGCCCTCCTATGGCTACACCTTC. Its translation: CASSEARPSYGYTF.

The chain recombines TRBV18 with TRBJ2-5, with D perhaps matching TRBD1 (5 bases). The CDR3 totals 13 residues. Germline CDR1 KGHSH, CDR2 LQKENI. V was pared by 4 bases and J by 3 bases, with 9 bases between. The CDR3 sequence is CASSRRAEETQYF. As DNA, the CDR3 is TGTGCCAGCTCACGCAGGGCAGAAGAGACCCAGTACTTC.

This chain links TRBV29-1 with TRBJ1-5; no firm D call. Germline CDR1 SQVTM, CDR2 ANQGSEA. V gave up 4 bases and J gave up 3 bases, with 13 bases separating them. The CDR3 is made up of 14 amino acids. The CDR3: CSVGTGVNNQPQHF. The CDR3 nucleotides read TGCAGCGTTGGTACCGGGGTTAACAATCAGCCCCAGCATTTT. The complete variable domain, with remaining parts taken from reference TRBV29-1 and TRBJ1-5, reads SAVISQKPSRDICQRGTSLTIQCQVDSQVTMMFWYRQQPGQSLTLIATANQGSEATYESGFVIDKFPISRPNLTFSTLTVSNMSPEDSSIYLCSVGTGVNNQPQHFGDGTRLSIL.

V is TRBV3-1 and J is TRBJ2-5, with 8 nucleotides matching TRBD1. Germline V gene data show CDR1 as LGHDT and CDR2 as YNNKEL (reference sequence). Germline trimming cut 1 base from V and 2 bases from J; bases unmatched to any gene: 6. This CDR3 comprises 16 residues. The CDR3 is CASSQGAGTGQETQYF. The CDR3 nucleotides are TGTGCCAGCAGCCAAGGAGCCGGGACAGGACAAGAGACCCAGTACTTC.

This clonotype has a handful of counts. The rearrangement links TRBV20-1 to TRBJ2-5; 7 bases map to TRBD2. This CDR3 has 15 residues. With 0 bases clipped from V and 2 bases from J, the junction kept 6 bases outside the gene matches. CDR1 and CDR2 from the germline V gene are DFQATT and SNEGSKA (reference sequence). For the CDR3, the DNA is TGCAGTGCTAGAGATAGGGCTAGCGGACAAGAGACCCAGTACTTC. Residues: CSARDRASGQETQYF.

This clonotype was seen a few times. This chain connects TRBV29-1 to TRBJ2-1; TRBD1 agrees at 10 bases. The CDR3 runs 15 residues. Germline trimming cut 6 bases from V and 3 bases from J; bases unmatched to any gene: 8. Germline assignment: CDR1 SQVTM and CDR2 ANQGSEA. The chain's CDR3 is CSVDPGTGVYNEQFF. The DNA for the CDR3 is TGCAGCGTAGATCCCGGGACAGGGGTCTACAATGAGCAGTTCTTC.

This clonotype appeared many times. This chain connects TRBV12-3 or TRBV12-4 to TRBJ1-1; a weak D match, TRBD1 (5 bases). The V and J ends lost 3 bases and 0 bases respectively, with 11 bases between them. The CDR3 runs 15 residues. The CDR3 region is CASSLGGRVNTEAFF. The CDR3 region has the DNA TGTGCCAGCAGTTTGGGGGGGAGGGTGAACACTGAAGCTTTCTTT.